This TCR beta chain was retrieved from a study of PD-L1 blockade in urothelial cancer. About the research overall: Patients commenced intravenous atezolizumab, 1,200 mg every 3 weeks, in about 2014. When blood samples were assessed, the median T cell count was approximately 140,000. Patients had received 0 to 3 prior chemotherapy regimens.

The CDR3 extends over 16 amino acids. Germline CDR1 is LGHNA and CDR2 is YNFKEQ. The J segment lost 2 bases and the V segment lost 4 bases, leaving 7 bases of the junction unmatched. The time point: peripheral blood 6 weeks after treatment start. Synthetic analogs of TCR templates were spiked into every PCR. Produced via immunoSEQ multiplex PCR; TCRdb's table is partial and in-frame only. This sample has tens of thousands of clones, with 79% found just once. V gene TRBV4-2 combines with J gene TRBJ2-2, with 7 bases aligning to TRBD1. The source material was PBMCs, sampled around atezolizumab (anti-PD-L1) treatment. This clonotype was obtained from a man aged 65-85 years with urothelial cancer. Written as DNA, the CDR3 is TGTGCCAGCAGCCGCGACAGGGTTCGAAACACCGGGGAGCTGTTTTTT. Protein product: CASSRDRVRNTGELFF.